These T cell receptor beta chains were read from a single sample in a study of T cell responses to AZD1222 COVID-19 vaccine. Produced via immunoSEQ multiplex PCR; TCRdb's table is partial and in-frame only. The repertoire has about 120,000 clones, around 87% of them found once; the top ten carry roughly 3.1%. The sequences come from peripheral blood, collected 28 days after the second AZD1222 dose. The receptors derive from an adult who received the AZD1222 COVID-19 vaccine. Both conserved end residues are part of each CDR3. Each record gives: CDR3 protein, CDR3 DNA, J gene, clone size, V gene, D gene. D genes are given only for firm matches. Size values are once, few and many counts, or a class for expanded clones, and some rows have none.

CATSDALLGQYF TGTGCCACCAGTGATGCCCTGCTGGGGCAGTACTTC TRBJ2-7 NA TRBV24-1 NA
CASSPGPAGNTEAFF TGTGCCAGCAGCCCGGGACCGGCGGGGAACACTGAAGCTTTCTTT TRBJ1-1 NA TRBV11-3 NA
CASSSSGALAKNIQYF TGTGCCAGCAGTTCTAGCGGGGCCCTAGCCAAAAACATTCAGTACTTC TRBJ2-4 NA TRBV6-5 TRBD2
CASRLAGDSNNSPLHF TGTGCAAGTCGCTTAGCGGGGGACAGTAATAATTCACCCCTCCACTTT TRBJ1-6 NA TRBV12-2 NA
CASSLQVRNTEAFF TGTGCCAGCAGCTTACAGGTTAGGAACACTGAAGCTTTCTTT TRBJ1-1 NA TRBV5-5 NA
CASSETDTQYF TGTGCCAGCAGTGAAACAGATACGCAGTATTTT TRBJ2-3 NA TRBV2 NA
CASSSYKATEAFF TGTGCCAGCAGCTCCTATAAGGCCACTGAAGCTTTCTTT TRBJ1-1 NA TRBV7-3 NA
CASSIDSSNQPQHF TGTGCCAGTAGTATAGACAGTAGCAATCAGCCCCAGCATTTT TRBJ1-5 few TRBV19 NA
CASSGLNEQYF TGTGCCAGCAGCGGCCTCAACGAGCAGTACTTC TRBJ2-7 NA TRBV6-2/TRBV6-3 NA
CASSTQDRAGEQYF TGTGCCAGCAGTACCCAGGACAGGGCGGGCGAGCAGTACTTC TRBJ2-7 NA TRBV6-2/TRBV6-3 TRBD1
CASSIGTGLQPQHF TGTGCCAGTAGTATCGGGACAGGGCTTCAGCCCCAGCATTTT TRBJ1-5 NA TRBV19 TRBD1
CAWSVAGRNSGNTIYF TGTGCCTGGAGTGTGGCGGGGCGAAACTCTGGAAACACCATATATTTT TRBJ1-3 NA TRBV30 NA
CASSTGGPLPYEQYF TGTGCCAGCAGCACGGGGGGCCCCCTACCCTACGAGCAGTACTTC TRBJ2-7 NA TRBV7-9 NA
CASMGGSGAFF TGTGCCAGCATGGGGGGTTCGGGAGCTTTCTTT TRBJ1-1 few TRBV6-5 NA
CAWSVQSRVGGYTF TGTGCCTGGAGTGTACAGAGCAGGGTGGGTGGCTACACCTTC TRBJ1-2 NA TRBV30 NA
CASSTPGGGGETQYF TGTGCCAGCAGCACGCCCGGTGGGGGCGGGGAGACCCAGTACTTC TRBJ2-5 NA TRBV5-4 NA
CASSLGGDTQYF TGTGCCAGCAGCTTAGGAGGAGATACGCAGTATTTT TRBJ2-3 NA TRBV11-3 NA
CASMHRQAPLHF TGTGCCAGCATGCACCGGCAGGCTCCCCTCCACTTT TRBJ1-6 NA TRBV6-6 NA
CASSTPITSGVFNEQFF TGTGCCAGCAGCACACCGATAACTAGCGGGGTTTTCAATGAGCAGTTCTTC TRBJ2-1 NA TRBV5-4 TRBD2
CASRASGTANYGYTF TGTGCCAGCAGGGCGAGCGGGACAGCAAACTATGGCTACACCTTC TRBJ1-2 NA TRBV2 TRBD1